A single sample is the source of the 27 T cell receptor beta chains below, sequenced in a study of follicular helper T cells after annual influenza vaccination. Libraries were prepared by immunoSEQ multiplex PCR; TCRdb keeps only in-frame clonotypes and omits some of them. Altogether over 8,500 clones are present, roughly four fifths being singletons, with the ten largest covering roughly 4.3%. Noted time point: 2015-2016 season, 7 days after influenza vaccination. This material consisted of CXCR5+ CD38- circulating T follicular helper cells from blood, taken 7 days after influenza vaccination. Subset defined: circulating Tfh, non-naive CD4+CXCR5+PD-1+ (ICOS+CD38+ or ICOS-CD38-). Receptors originate from an adult who received the influenza vaccine.

The chain combines TRBV29-1 with TRBJ2-7; a possible D gene is TRBD2 (5 bases). The CDR3 loop spans 13 amino acids. CDR1 is SQVTM, CDR2 ANQGSEA, per germline. V gave up 1 base and J gave up 5 bases, with 12 bases separating them. As DNA, the CDR3 is TGCAGCGTTGAAGGGGAGAGAAGGAACGAGCAGTACTTC. Translation: CSVEGERRNEQYF.

The CDR3 is CAGYNEQFF. As DNA, the CDR3 is TGTGCCGGATACAATGAGCAGTTCTTC. The chain recombines TRBV7-2 with TRBJ2-1; D is unclear. The CDR3 totals 9 residues. With 11 bases removed from V and 4 bases from J, the gap between germline ends came to 3 bases. Germline-derived CDR1 and CDR2 are SGHTA and FQGNSA.

In the case of this clone: A junction boundary mismatches the germline segment, possibly from a read error. The rearrangement joins TRBV5-6 to TRBJ2-7; possibly TRBD2 for D (5 bases). This CDR3 comprises 12 residues. CDR1 is SGHDT, CDR2 YYEEEE, per germline. In DNA form, the CDR3 reads TGTGCCAGCAGCTTGATCGGGAACGAGCGGTACTTC. Translated: CASSLIGNERYF.

This chain uses TRBV6-6 with TRBJ1-3; D unclear. This CDR3 is 15 amino acids long. The V end lost 2 bases, the J end lost 4 bases, and 12 bases lay between the germline ends. Germline CDR1 reads MNHNY; CDR2 reads SVGAGI (reference sequence). As DNA, the CDR3 is TGTGCCAGCAGTTACACCCCCGAGGGAGGAAACACCATATATTTT. This gives the protein CASSYTPEGGNTIYF.

This sequence joins TRBV18 and TRBJ2-5, with 8 nucleotides matching TRBD2. V trimming: 2 bases; J trimming: 4 bases; junction bases outside the gene matches: 3. Germline-derived CDR1 and CDR2 are KGHSH and LQKENI. The CDR3 runs to 14 residues. The CDR3, as DNA: TGTGCCAGCTCACCAGCGGGGGGTGGAGAGACCCAGTACTTC. Translating gives CASSPAGGGETQYF.

The chain uses TRBV28 and TRBJ1-1; 9 nucleotides agree with TRBD1. J was trimmed by 5 bases and V by 8 bases; bases with no gene match: 6. Per germline, CDR1 MDHEN and CDR2 SYDVKM. The CDR3 has 13 residues. CDR3 protein: CASGRDRVTEAFF. The CDR3 nucleotides read TGTGCCAGCGGCCGGGACAGGGTAACTGAAGCTTTCTTT.

J is TRBJ2-7 and V is TRBV28; D not resolved. The CDR3 is 14 amino acids. The germline V and J ends were trimmed by 8 bases and 2 bases, with 16 bases remaining between them. Germline assignment: CDR1 MDHEN and CDR2 SYDVKM. This chain's CDR3 is CASSGGVSAYEQYF. The DNA for the CDR3 is TGTGCCAGCTCGGGTGGTGTCAGCGCCTACGAGCAGTACTTC.

The chain carries TRBV6-4 and TRBJ2-1; D gene ambiguous. The length of the CDR3 is 13 residues. V gave up 2 bases and J gave up 2 bases, with 4 bases separating them. Germline V lookup: CDR1 MRHNA, CDR2 SNTAGT. In DNA, the CDR3 is TGTGCCAGCAGTGACGTCGCCTACAATGAGCAGTTCTTC. Residues: CASSDVAYNEQFF.

The chain links TRBV27 to TRBJ1-1; D is unclear. Trimming left V 6 bases short and J 2 bases short, with 10 bases between. Germline values: CDR1 MNHEY, CDR2 SMNVEV (reference sequence). The CDR3 is 13 amino acids. DNA of the CDR3: TGTGCCAGCAGATGGAGCCTCAACACTGAAGCTTTCTTT. It translates to CASRWSLNTEAFF.

The chain is built from TRBV7-2 and TRBJ2-7, with 7 bases lining up with TRBD2. J gave up 3 bases and V 5 bases, and 7 bases lay outside the gene matches. Germline V lookup: CDR1 SGHTA, CDR2 FQGNSA. The CDR3 consists of 14 residues. The CDR3: CASSAGRGVYEQYF. For the CDR3, the DNA is TGTGCCAGCAGCGCTGGTCGGGGGGTCTACGAGCAGTACTTC.

V and J are TRBV2 and TRBJ2-2; either TRBD1 or TRBD2 may fit D (5 bases each). Trimming pared 5 bases from V and 4 bases from J, leaving 11 bases between. CDR1 and CDR2 from the germline V gene are SNHLY and FYNNEI. The CDR3 has 14 amino acids. The CDR3 DNA follows: TGTGCCAGCAGTAAGAGGGACGGCACCGGGGAGCTGTTTTTT. It codes for CASSKRDGTGELFF. The full variable domain, in which reference TRBV2 and TRBJ2-2 provide the parts outside the CDR3, is EPEVTQTPSHQVTQMGQEVILRCVPISNHLYFYWYRQILGQKVEFLVSFYNNEISEKSEIFDDQFSVERPDGSNFTLKIRSTKLEDSAMYFCASSKRDGTGELFFGEGSRLTVL.

CDR3 nucleotides: TGTGCCAGCAATTCACCGGCGGGACAAGGGACCCCGAGAGCCTATGGCTACACCTTC. Its translation: CASNSPAGQGTPRAYGYTF. V gene TRBV28 combines with J gene TRBJ1-2; a possible D gene is TRBD1 (6 bases). The V and J ends lost 7 bases and 4 bases respectively, with 31 bases between them. CDR3 size: 19 residues. Germline loops: CDR1 MDHEN, CDR2 SYDVKM.

This rearrangement joins TRBV20-1 to TRBJ2-3, with no clear D. With 3 bases removed from V and 7 bases from J, the gap between germline ends came to 8 bases. The germline CDR1 and CDR2 sequences are DFQATT and SNEGSKA (reference sequence). The CDR3 runs to 11 residues. The CDR3 here is CSARSRYTQYF. DNA for the CDR3: TGCAGTGCTAGGTCCAGGTATACGCAGTATTTT.

The chain couples TRBV28 to TRBJ2-5; maybe TRBD1 (6 bases). CDR1 and CDR2 (germline): MDHEN, SYDVKM. Trimming shortened V by 6 bases and J by 5 bases, and 16 bases separated the two germline ends. This CDR3 region has 14 residues. The CDR3 DNA reads as TGTGCCAGCAGCAAACAGGGTGGTGTGGAGACCCAGTACTTC. Translation gives CASSKQGGVETQYF.

V and J are TRBV6-1 and TRBJ2-7, with 7 nucleotides matching TRBD1. The CDR3 is made up of 13 amino acids. CDR1 and CDR2 from the germline V gene are MNHNS and SASEGT. V lost 6 bases and J lost 4; bases outside the gene matches: 6. The CDR3 DNA reads as TGTGCCAGCAGACTCCGGGACAGTTACGAGCAGTACTTC. Amino acids: CASRLRDSYEQYF.

This chain joins TRBV7-2 and TRBJ1-5, with a weak D call TRBD1 (6 bases). V lost 4 bases to trimming and J lost 4 bases, with 14 bases between them. Germline-derived CDR1 and CDR2 are SGHTA and FQGNSA. The CDR3 extends over 15 amino acids. The CDR3 loop reads CASSSMGGHNQPQHF. Here the CDR3 DNA reads TGTGCCAGCAGCTCCATGGGGGGCCATAATCAGCCCCAGCATTTT.

The gene calls are TRBV11-2 and TRBJ1-4; tentative D call: TRBD1 (5 bases). The V and J ends lost 1 base and 4 bases respectively, with 13 bases between them. Germline values: CDR1 SGHAT, CDR2 FQNNGV. There are 16 residues in the CDR3. The CDR3 DNA sequence: TGTGCCAGCAGCTTAGCCGCGTGGGGCGGTAATGAAAAACTGTTTTTT. Translation gives CASSLAAWGGNEKLFF.

This clone has more than one count but fewer than ten. For the CDR3, the DNA is TGTGCCAGCAGCACCGGACCCTACGAGCAGTACTTC. Residues: CASSTGPYEQYF. The gene calls are TRBV5-6 and TRBJ2-7; D ambiguous. The CDR3 runs to 12 residues. CDR1 is SGHDT, CDR2 YYEEEE, per germline. Trimming shortened V by 4 bases and J by 2 bases, and 7 bases separated the two germline ends.

This clone was detected only a few times. The gene calls are TRBV18 and TRBJ2-1; 9 bases agree with TRBD1. CDR3 length: 13 amino acids. J lost 8 bases, V lost 4 bases, and 3 bases had no gene match. CDR1 and CDR2 from the germline V gene are KGHSH and LQKENI. The CDR3 loop reads CASSQRQGDEQFF. DNA for the CDR3: TGTGCCAGCTCACAAAGACAGGGGGATGAGCAGTTCTTC. The whole variable domain, filled in from reference TRBV18 and TRBJ2-1, reads NAGVMQNPRHLVRRRGQEARLRCSPMKGHSHVYWYRQLPEEGLKFMVYLQKENIIDESGMPKERFSAEFPKEGPSILRIQQVVRGDSAAYFCASSQRQGDEQFFGPGTRLTVL.

The chain employs TRBV5-4 and TRBJ2-7; 12 positions match TRBD2. Trimming removed 3 bases from V and 2 bases from J; junction bases left unmatched: 3. This CDR3 has 15 residues. Looked up from germline, CDR1 is SGHNT and CDR2 is YYREEE (reference sequence). The CDR3 protein is CASSSSSGGAYEQYF. DNA of the CDR3: TGTGCCAGCAGCTCCTCTAGCGGGGGGGCCTACGAGCAGTACTTC.

The rearrangement links TRBV9 to TRBJ2-7, with D possibly being TRBD2 (5 bases). Trimming removed 1 base at V and 2 bases at J, with 16 bases between. Germline V CDR1 and CDR2: SGDLS, YYNGEE. The CDR3 has 16 residues. The CDR3 nucleotides read TGTGCCAGCAGCGTAAAGAGGGTGCTATACCCCTACGAGCAGTACTTC. It is translated as CASSVKRVLYPYEQYF.

This clone occurred once. V gene TRBV7-3 combines with J gene TRBJ2-3; D is possibly TRBD1 or TRBD2 (5 bases each). Per the germline V gene, CDR1 is SGHTA and CDR2 is FQGTGA. The CDR3 is 16 amino acids. V shed 5 bases and J shed 5 bases, with 20 bases lying between them. DNA of the CDR3: TGTGCCAGCAGCCCCGGGACCCTAACCGGGGAAGATACGCAGTATTTT. Residues: CASSPGTLTGEDTQYF. The full variable domain, completed using reference TRBV7-3 and TRBJ2-3, is GAGVSQTPSNKVTEKGKYVELRCDPISGHTALYWYRQSLGQGPEFLIYFQGTGAADDSGLPNDRFFAVRPEGSVSTLKIQRTERGDSAVYLCASSPGTLTGEDTQYFGPGTRLTVL.

The chain recombines TRBV19 with TRBJ2-7, with 10 bases that match TRBD1. The CDR3 is 16 amino acids. V was clipped by 7 bases and J by 2 bases; unmatched bases: 11. The V gene's germline CDR1 is LNHDA and CDR2 SQIVND (reference sequence). CDR3 amino acids: CASTPTGTGATYEQYF. In nucleotides, the CDR3 is TGTGCCAGTACCCCCACCGGGACAGGGGCTACCTACGAGCAGTACTTC.

The chain employs TRBV5-5 and TRBJ1-5, with D hard to call. This CDR3 comprises 13 residues. Per the germline V gene, CDR1 is SGHKS and CDR2 is YYEKEE (reference sequence). Trimming pared 4 bases from V and 6 bases from J, leaving 11 bases between. As DNA, the CDR3 is TGTGCCAGCAGCCGCGACTTAGCTCAGCCCCAGCATTTT. Protein sequence: CASSRDLAQPQHF.

The CDR3 reads CASSDGTGHLGYTF. In DNA, the CDR3 is TGTGCCAGCTCTGACGGGACAGGGCATCTTGGCTACACCTTC. This rearrangement joins TRBV18 to TRBJ1-2; TRBD1 aligns across 9 bases. This CDR3 spans 14 amino acids. Trimming cost V 6 bases and J 7 bases; bases outside gene matches: 9. CDR1 KGHSH and CDR2 LQKENI come from the germline V gene.

The gene calls are TRBV10-2 and TRBJ2-7, with TRBD1 identical over 7 bases. The CDR3 consists of 16 residues. V lost 2 bases and J lost 6; bases outside the gene matches: 13. Germline V gene lookup returns CDR1 WSHSY and CDR2 SAAADI. In DNA, the CDR3 is TGCGCCAGCAGTGAGCGTACGACGGGACAGTTGGGCGAGCAGTACTTC. It is translated as CASSERTTGQLGEQYF.

This clone appeared a few times. V usage is TRBV10-1 and J usage is TRBJ2-7; 7 bases match TRBD1. CDR3 length: 15 residues. J lost 6 bases, V lost 0 bases, and 8 bases had no gene match. Germline loops: CDR1 WNHNN, CDR2 SYGVQD (reference sequence). CDR3 in amino acids: CASSESRQGIVEQYF. The DNA for the CDR3 is TGCGCCAGCAGTGAGTCCCGACAGGGAATTGTCGAGCAGTACTTC.